The T cell receptor (beta chain) under discussion was sequenced for a study of shared clonotypes between healthy human individuals. Whole-study context: Two women and a few men aged 18 to 49 served as donors.

Profiled with immunoSEQ multiplex PCR; TCRdb holds only in-frame clones, not every one. The data show millions of clones, with just over 90% seen just once and roughly 0.15% held by the top ten. With regard to this clone: The antigen is unknown.

All of the donors resided in Nashville, Tennessee, and each was a Caucasian adult. Per the germline V gene, CDR1 is SGHAT and CDR2 is FQNNGV. This CDR3 has 17 amino acids. V shed 3 bases and J shed 8 bases, with 23 bases lying between them. Study-wide results and caveats: Researchers found naive subsets generally carried larger estimated richness than memory subsets. Clonotypes shared by all four sorted-subset donors had higher generation probabilities than non-shared clonotypes.

Specimen: naive CD4+ T cells sorted from blood. Subset defined: CD45RA+ positively selected. The chain joins TRBV11-2 to TRBJ1-3; D is uncertain. This clonotype was obtained from a man in his late teens or twenties in good health. This chain's CDR3 is CASSFGGYFSERHTIYF. As DNA, the CDR3 is TGTGCCAGCAGCTTTGGAGGGTATTTCAGTGAGAGGCACACCATATATTTT.